These 19 T cell receptor beta chains share one sample of origin, sequenced in a study of T cells in Graves' hyperthyroidism and ophthalmopathy. Amplification of TCR beta CDR3 regions used RNA as the template. A set of HTBI primers served as the primers for a first-round RT-PCR of the TCR CDR3. One entry per CDR3 protein results from TCRdb running MiXCR on the multiplex PCR reads. The table lists 350,000 or so distinct CDR3 sequences, over 15% of them singletons, with 15% to 18% in the top ten. The material sequenced was blood. The receptors were sampled from a woman in her thirties or forties with Graves' ophthalmopathy.

This chain joins TRBV5-4 and TRBJ2-5; the D gene could be TRBD1 or TRBD2 (5 bases each). The germline CDR1 and CDR2 sequences are SGHNT and YYREEE (reference sequence). V dropped 1 base and J dropped 4 bases, with 17 bases sitting between them. This CDR3 spans 16 amino acids. CDR3 loop: CASSLSGGRPLETQYF. The CDR3 region has the DNA TGTGCCAGCAGCTTGAGTGGGGGTCGTCCCCTAGAGACCCAGTACTTC. Full variable domain (rest looked up from reference TRBV5-4 and TRBJ2-5): ETGVTQSPTHLIKTRGQQVTLRCSSQSGHNTVSWYQQALGQGPQFIFQYYREEENGRGNFPPRFSGLQFPNYSSELNVNALELDDSALYLCASSLSGGRPLETQYFGPGTRLLVL.

This clonotype was seen ten or more times. The chain carries TRBV6-5 and TRBJ2-2, with D possibly being TRBD1 (5 bases). Germline V lookup: CDR1 MNHEY, CDR2 SVGAGI. The CDR3 sequence is 14 residues long. The V end was cut by 1 base, the J end by 4 bases, with 7 bases between. CDR3 nucleotide sequence: TGTGCCAGCAGTTACTTCCAGGGCACCGGGGAGCTGTTTTTT. Translating it yields CASSYFQGTGELFF.

The table lists this clonotype with many counts. The J gene is TRBJ1-5, the V gene TRBV19, with 10 nucleotides matching TRBD1. V shed 9 bases and J 2 bases; nucleotides not matched to a gene: 10. The germline V gene encodes CDR1 LNHDA and CDR2 SQIVND (reference sequence). The CDR3 runs to 16 residues. The CDR3 protein is CASRRQGALGNQPQHF. The DNA of the CDR3 is TGTGCCAGCAGGCGACAGGGGGCTTTAGGCAATCAGCCCCAGCATTTT.

In this sample, this clonotype turned up many times. The rearrangement uses TRBV28 and TRBJ1-5; 7 nucleotides agree with TRBD1. This CDR3 has 15 residues. J gave up 7 bases and V 3 bases, and 9 bases lay outside the gene matches. The germline V gene has CDR1 MDHEN and CDR2 SYDVKM. The CDR3 coding sequence is TGTGCCAGCAGTTTGGGGTCGGGCAGGGGGCAGCCCCAGCATTTT. Residues: CASSLGSGRGQPQHF.

This clonotype has a count of ten or more. V is TRBV15 and J is TRBJ1-2; tentative D call: TRBD1 (6 bases). V lost 5 bases and J lost 3, with 13 bases in between. The CDR3 is 14 amino acids. Germline loops: CDR1 LNHNV, CDR2 YYDKDF (reference sequence). CDR3 amino acids: CATSGGGEYYGYTF. The CDR3 DNA follows: TGTGCCACCAGCGGAGGGGGGGAGTACTATGGCTACACCTTC. The variable domain in full, with the rest retrieved from reference TRBV15 and TRBJ1-2, is DAMVIQNPRYQVTQFGKPVTLSCSQTLNHNVMYWYQQKSSQAPKLLFHYYDKDFNNEADTPDNFQSRRPNTSFCFLDIRSPGLGDTAMYLCATSGGGEYYGYTFGSGTRLTVV.

The table lists this clonotype with a count of one. This rearrangement joins TRBV20-1 to TRBJ2-5; 13 nucleotides match TRBD2. This CDR3 contains 16 residues. The germline CDR1 and CDR2 sequences are DFQATT and SNEGSKA (reference sequence). V gave up 0 bases and J gave up 4 bases; unmatched junction bases: 5. The CDR3 DNA reads as TGCAGTGCTAGAGATAGGACTAGCGGGAGTGGAGAGACCCAGTACTTC. It codes for CSARDRTSGSGETQYF.

This clonotype appeared a single time. This may arise from a read error, as a much more abundant clone is one base away. This rearrangement joins TRBV20-1 to TRBJ2-7; D perhaps matches TRBD2 (6 bases). This CDR3 region has 14 residues. Germline assignment: CDR1 DFQATT and CDR2 SNEGSKA (reference sequence). V was clipped by 3 bases and J by 7 bases, with 19 bases between them. The CDR3 protein is CSARFQGLPLEQYF. The CDR3 nucleotides read TGCAGTGCTAGGTTCCAGGGACTGCCTCTAGAGCAGTACTTC.

This clonotype was seen many times. CDR3: CACQDRYNQPQHF. CDR3 in DNA: TGTGCCTGTCAGGACAGATACAATCAGCCCCAGCATTTT. The rearrangement joins TRBV28 to TRBJ1-5; perhaps TRBD1 as D (6 bases). Germline-derived CDR1 and CDR2 are MDHEN and SYDVKM. Trimming removed 11 bases from V and 3 bases from J, with 14 bases in between. The CDR3 covers 13 residues.

This clonotype came up many times. V gene TRBV25-1 combines with J gene TRBJ2-5, with D tentatively TRBD2 (6 bases). From germline, CDR1 is MGHDK and CDR2 SYGVNS. The CDR3 contains 15 residues. The ends were cut back, 0 bases at V and 4 bases at J, with 12 bases in the middle. CDR3 amino acids: CASSEYTGEVETQYF. The CDR3 nucleotides are TGTGCCAGCAGTGAATATACGGGAGAGGTAGAGACCCAGTACTTC.

Many counts were recorded for this clonotype. The chain has TRBV7-2 and TRBJ2-5; 7 nucleotides agree with TRBD1. V shed 4 bases, J shed 1 base, and the junction held 3 bases outside the gene matches. Per the germline V gene, CDR1 is SGHTA and CDR2 is FQGNSA. The CDR3 sequence is 14 residues long. DNA of the CDR3: TGTGCCAGCAGCTATCGGACAGGCCAAGAGACCCAGTACTTC. This sequence encodes CASSYRTGQETQYF.

This clonotype appeared a few times. The genes are TRBV4-1 and TRBJ1-5; the D gene is possibly TRBD1 (5 bases). Between the trimmed V and J ends, which lost 0 bases and 2 bases, there was a span of 11 bases. The CDR3 length is 16 residues. The germline gives CDR1 MGHRA, CDR2 YSYEKL. This CDR3 is CASSQEVKTGNQPQHF. As DNA, the CDR3 is TGCGCCAGCAGCCAAGAAGTGAAGACAGGCAATCAGCCCCAGCATTTT.

This chain connects TRBV28 to TRBJ1-5; weak D call: TRBD1 (5 bases). The CDR3 has 14 amino acids. CDR1 is MDHEN, CDR2 SYDVKM, per germline. V was trimmed by 6 bases and J by 3 bases, leaving 12 bases between them. The CDR3 DNA is TGTGCCAGCAGACCCGGGACGAACAATCAGCCCCAGCATTTT. Translated, it gives CASRPGTNNQPQHF. Full variable domain (missing parts from reference TRBV28 and TRBJ1-5): DVKVTQSSRYLVKRTGEKVFLECVQDMDHENMFWYRQDPGLGLRLIYFSYDVKMKEKGDIPEGYSVSREKKERFSLILESASTNQTSMYLCASRPGTNNQPQHFGDGTRLSIL.

Many counts were recorded for this clonotype. The CDR3 region is CATSPPSLENIQYF. DNA of the CDR3: TGTGCCACCAGCCCACCCAGTCTGGAAAACATTCAGTACTTC. V gene TRBV15 combines with J gene TRBJ2-4; D not resolved. Trimming took 5 bases from V and 5 from J, leaving 13 bases between them. This CDR3 comprises 14 residues. Looked up from germline, CDR1 is LNHNV and CDR2 is YYDKDF (reference sequence).

This clonotype has a count of ten or more. This chain uses TRBV12-3 or TRBV12-4 with TRBJ2-7; 9 positions agree with TRBD2. The trim removed 5 bases at V and 0 bases at J, leaving 5 bases unmatched. The CDR3 has 15 amino acids. The CDR3 DNA is TGTGCCAGCAGTACAGGACTAGCGAGCTCCTACGAGCAGTACTTC. Protein product: CASSTGLASSYEQYF.

The chain recombines TRBV5-1 with TRBJ2-2; 8 nucleotides line up with TRBD2. Germline V gene sequence: CDR1 SGHRS, CDR2 YFSETQ. There are 16 residues in the CDR3. Losses at the gene ends were 0 bases for V and 6 bases for J; bases not matched to a gene: 7. The DNA of the CDR3 is TGCGCCAGCAGCTTGGGTAGCGGGAAGATTTCCGGGGAGCTGTTTTTT. Amino acids: CASSLGSGKISGELFF.

The chain joins TRBV6-5 to TRBJ2-7; tentative D call: TRBD2 (6 bases). Germline V CDR1 and CDR2: MNHEY, SVGAGI. The germline V and J ends were trimmed by 3 bases and 0 bases, with 9 bases remaining between them. The CDR3 totals 14 residues. The CDR3 DNA reads as TGTGCCAGCAGTTATATTAGCGGCTCCTACGAGCAGTACTTC. It codes for CASSYISGSYEQYF.

This clonotype has at least ten counts. The genes are TRBV4-1 and TRBJ2-7; 8 bases map to TRBD2. Germline CDR1 MGHRA, CDR2 YSYEKL. There are 15 residues in the CDR3. V lost 0 bases to trimming and J lost 3 bases; unmatched junction nucleotides: 4. The CDR3 DNA is TGCGCCAGCAGCCAAGAGACTAGCGAGAACTACGAGCAGTACTTC. Translation: CASSQETSENYEQYF.

This clonotype was detected ten times or more. The chain couples TRBV12-3 or TRBV12-4 to TRBJ1-2, with 7 bases matching TRBD1. The trim removed 3 bases at V and 0 bases at J, leaving 7 bases unmatched. The CDR3 length is 16 residues. For the CDR3, the DNA is TGTGCCAGCAGTTTTATAGACAGGGTAGCTAACTATGGCTACACCTTC. Its translation: CASSFIDRVANYGYTF.

Many counts were recorded for this clonotype. This rearrangement joins TRBV6-1 to TRBJ2-7, with D hard to call. CDR1 and CDR2 (germline): MNHNS, SASEGT. CDR3 length: 14 amino acids. V gave up 5 bases and J gave up 0 bases, with 11 bases separating them. The CDR3 DNA reads as TGTGCCAGCAGTCCTAGTTTGGACTCCTACGAGCAGTACTTC. This encodes CASSPSLDSYEQYF.